A single sample gave rise to the 9 T cell receptor beta chains below, sequenced in a study of blood T cell repertoires in COVID-19. TCRdb's table, derived via immunoSEQ multiplex PCR, lists solely in-frame clones and lacks some. Of fewer than 150,000 clones listed, 70% to 90% are singletons. What was sequenced was peripheral blood. The receptors derive from a woman between 50 and 59 years old with active or convalescent COVID-19.

The chain employs TRBV2 and TRBJ1-2; 7 bases fit TRBD1. Germline assignment: CDR1 SNHLY and CDR2 FYNNEI. Germline trimming cut 5 bases from V and 6 bases from J; bases unmatched to any gene: 6. The CDR3 covers 13 residues. The CDR3 loop reads CASSRRGPDGYTF. In DNA form, the CDR3 reads TGTGCCAGCAGTCGAAGGGGGCCCGATGGCTACACCTTC.

The gene calls are TRBV4-2 and TRBJ1-5; possibly TRBD1 for D (5 bases). The V gene lost 1 base and the J gene lost 9 bases, with 13 bases spanning the gap. This CDR3 contains 14 residues. In germline, CDR1 is LGHNA, CDR2 YNFKEQ. The CDR3: CASSQGWGSPPQHF. In DNA, the CDR3 is TGTGCCAGCAGCCAAGGATGGGGCAGCCCGCCCCAGCATTTT.

This clone was found once. The chain links TRBV9 to TRBJ2-5; 9 bases map to TRBD2. The CDR3 covers 17 residues. After removal of 0 bases from V and 4 bases from J, the junction contained 10 bases not matched to a gene. Germline V gives CDR1 SGDLS, CDR2 YYNGEE. CDR3 DNA: TGTGCCAGCAGCGTAGCTGACGGACTAGCGTTCCGAGAGACCCAGTACTTC. The encoded protein is CASSVADGLAFRETQYF. Complete variable domain (other parts from reference TRBV9 and TRBJ2-5): DSGVTQTPKHLITATGQRVTLRCSPRSGDLSVYWYQQSLDQGLQFLIQYYNGEERAKGNILERFSAQQFPDLHSELNLSSLELGDSALYFCASSVADGLAFRETQYFGPGTRLLVL.

V is TRBV12-5 and J is TRBJ2-1; D may be TRBD1 (6 bases). The germline V and J ends were trimmed by 5 bases and 0 bases, with 11 bases remaining between them. The CDR3 is made up of 15 amino acids. Looked up from germline, CDR1 is LGHNT and CDR2 is FRNRAP. The CDR3 is CASGRGTTSYNEQFF. The CDR3 nucleotides read TGTGCTAGTGGTAGAGGGACAACCTCCTACAATGAGCAGTTCTTC.

The CDR3 reads CASSPNLAGGPSEQYF. CDR3 nucleotides: TGCGCCAGCAGCCCGAATTTAGCGGGAGGGCCCTCCGAGCAGTACTTC. The chain is built from TRBV4-1 and TRBJ2-7; 11 bases map to TRBD2. The CDR3 loop spans 16 amino acids. Per germline, CDR1 MGHRA and CDR2 YSYEKL. The V gene end was trimmed by 4 bases and the J gene end by 6 bases; junction bases not matched to a gene: 11.

V is TRBV24-1 and J is TRBJ2-3; TRBD2 aligns across 8 bases. Germline trimming cut 10 bases from V and 0 bases from J; bases unmatched to any gene: 14. CDR3 size: 17 residues. Germline CDR1 and CDR2: KGHDR and SFDVKD. The CDR3 reads CATLPRREGSSTDTQYF. In DNA, the CDR3 is TGTGCCACTTTGCCCCGACGGGAGGGATCTAGCACAGATACGCAGTATTTT.

The chain recombines TRBV7-2 with TRBJ2-1, with D tentatively TRBD1 (5 bases). Germline lookup yields CDR1 SGHTA and CDR2 FQGNSA. The CDR3 has 13 amino acids. V lost 5 bases and J lost 8, with 13 bases in between. The CDR3 sequence: CASSASRVHEQFF. CDR3 DNA sequence: TGTGCCAGCAGCGCCTCCAGGGTTCATGAGCAGTTCTTC. The variable domain in full, with the rest retrieved from reference TRBV7-2 and TRBJ2-1, is GAGVSQSPSNKVTEKGKDVELRCDPISGHTALYWYRQSLGQGLEFLIYFQGNSAPDKSGLPSDRFSAERTGGSVSTLTIQRTQQEDSAVYLCASSASRVHEQFFGPGTRLTVL.

The chain employs TRBV7-2 and TRBJ1-1, with D perhaps matching TRBD1 (6 bases). The germline V gene encodes CDR1 SGHTA and CDR2 FQGNSA. V gave up 5 bases and J gave up 1 base, with 8 bases separating them. The CDR3 runs to 13 residues. The CDR3 DNA follows: TGTGCCAGCAGCCCGGGACAGAACACTGAAGCTTTCTTT. Protein product: CASSPGQNTEAFF.

The chain has TRBV12-3 or TRBV12-4 and TRBJ1-1; D unresolved. V was shortened by 3 bases and J by 4 bases, with 9 bases between the two germline ends. CDR3 size: 13 residues. The CDR3 DNA reads TGTGCCAGCAGTTTCGGGAGGTTCACTGAAGCTTTCTTT. Translated: CASSFGRFTEAFF.